The clone carrying this T cell receptor beta chain was detected only a few times. Its antigen is undetermined. This entry is derived from a study of cytomegalovirus exposure and HLA in healthy donors. Study-level points and caveats: In a later analysis, approximately 15,000 TCR beta sequences were associated with HLA alleles at 0.05 false discovery rate. Association of a missense DCLRE1C variant with TCR beta V- and J-gene trimming was reported in a later analysis. A later analysis appeared to link common viral pathogens to several of the most significant clusters. It has been reported that TCR beta sequences accurately predicted the HLA-A and HLA-B alleles of most subjects.

V lost 1 base and J 6 bases, leaving 10 bases between the germline ends. Per the germline V gene, CDR1 is SGHDT and CDR2 is YYEEEE. The CDR3 loop spans 14 amino acids. The PCR employed 60 Vbeta primers together with 13 Jbeta primers. Here immunoSEQ multiplex PCR was the method, and the copy in TCRdb shows in-frame clones only, minus some. The table has more than 95,000 clones, 50% to 65% seen once; the top ten hold 8% to 9.5%. The source of this sequence is a woman in her 40s in good health and CMV-seropositive. The sample consisted of PBMCs. The V gene is TRBV5-6, the J gene TRBJ2-2, with a tentative D call TRBD2 (6 bases). CDR3 sequence: CASSLWGGAGELFF. The CDR3, as DNA: TGTGCCAGCAGCTTGTGGGGAGGCGCCGGGGAGCTGTTTTTT.